This T cell receptor (beta chain) was obtained from a study of ipilimumab plus nivolumab after autologous stem cell transplantation (dated by TCRdb to the early 2020s). As for the study more broadly: A median of about 5 ipilimumab doses and fewer than ten nivolumab doses was received by trial patients. Patients in the trial were undergoing autologous transplant and had high-risk diffuse large B cell lymphoma, mature T cell lymphoma, or multiple myeloma. The DLBCL cohort included primary refractory and relapsed disease, with 18-month progression-free survival of roughly 86% and 30% respectively. The intent-to-treat population of the trial was made up of a few dozen patients. General findings and caveats noted by the study authors: The authors concluded that combined checkpoint inhibition appeared tolerable when used as consolidation after transplant. The authors stated that profiles of the T cell receptor repertoire, regulatory T cell phenotype and gut microbiota provided a biologic rationale for studying this approach further.

Starting 14 to 28 days after the autologous transplant, patients began checkpoint therapy, which included ipilimumab at 1 mg/kg intravenously on day 1 of selected weeks. Nivolumab was administered at 3 mg/kg intravenously on day 1 of weeks 1, 4, 7, 10, and every two weeks through week 26. Combined checkpoint inhibition with ipilimumab and nivolumab as consolidation after autologous stem cell transplantation was tested in a Phase Ib clinical trial. The protocol used for the library was the immunoSEQ multiplex PCR assay. Held by TCRdb, this immuneACCESS table contains in-frame sequences only and omits some clones. Under half of the omission traces to an unresolved V gene where checked; the cause of the rest is unknown. Across this sample there are under 20,000 clones, with roughly 84% seen only once. The top ten hold about a third of the sample. As concerns this clone: The antigen it binds to is not known. Per-base quality was not reported, and no clone a single base away is much larger than it. Other nucleotide sequences in the sample specify the same CDR3.

Measured from the cysteine to the phenylalanine, the CDR3 is 13 residues long. Just CDR3 DNA is preserved here, 39 bases in frame from base 1. Taken from the germline V gene, the CDR1 and CDR2 loops are SGHTA and FQGTGA. V loses 2 bases of germline sequence and J loses 1 base, and the interval between the two ends is 5 bases. The chain employs TRBV7-3 and TRBJ1-1; the D gene identity is not certain. The TCR was taken from a male donor with diffuse large B-cell lymphoma. Here the sequenced sample was PBMCs, taken in a trial of ipilimumab plus nivolumab as post-transplant consolidation. CDR3 reads: CASSLAGNTEAFF. The nucleotide sequence is given as TGTGCCAGCAGCTTAGCAGGGAACACTGAAGCTTTCTTT.